This TCR beta chain originates from a study of blood T cell repertoires in COVID-19. The CDR3 is made up of 14 amino acids. Germline V gene sequence: CDR1 SEHNR, CDR2 FQNEAQ (reference sequence). V trimming: 7 bases; J trimming: 8 bases; junction bases outside the gene matches: 8. Everyone who took part was roughly 18 to 100 years old, and they came from about 23 US areas. Membership in each cohort depended on participant-reported clinical history. Repertoires were generated with immunoSEQ multiplex PCR, while TCRdb's copy carries only in-frame clones and drops some. The sample has about 320,000 clones; approximately 90% are singletons.

This clonotype originated in a woman aged 25 to 39 who had recovered from COVID-19. The chain uses TRBV7-9 and TRBJ1-6; 7 nucleotides match TRBD1. The sequenced sample was PBMCs or T cells enriched from blood (not recorded which). In DNA form, the CDR3 reads TGTGCCAGCATGGTGGGGACAGTGGATTCACCCCTCCACTTT. Translating it yields CASMVGTVDSPLHF.